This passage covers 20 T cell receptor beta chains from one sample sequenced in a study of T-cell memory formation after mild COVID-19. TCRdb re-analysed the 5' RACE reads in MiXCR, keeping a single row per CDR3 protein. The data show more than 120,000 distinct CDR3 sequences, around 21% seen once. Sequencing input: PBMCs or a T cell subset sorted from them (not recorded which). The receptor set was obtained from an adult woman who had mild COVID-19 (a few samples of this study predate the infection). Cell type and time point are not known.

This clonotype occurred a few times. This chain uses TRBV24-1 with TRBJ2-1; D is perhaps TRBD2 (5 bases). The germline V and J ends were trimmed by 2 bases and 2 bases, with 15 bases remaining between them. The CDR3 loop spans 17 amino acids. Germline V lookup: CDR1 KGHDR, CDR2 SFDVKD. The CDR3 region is CATSDSGSRVAYNEQFF. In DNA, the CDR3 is TGTGCCACCAGTGATTCGGGGTCCCGGGTGGCCTACAATGAGCAGTTCTTC.

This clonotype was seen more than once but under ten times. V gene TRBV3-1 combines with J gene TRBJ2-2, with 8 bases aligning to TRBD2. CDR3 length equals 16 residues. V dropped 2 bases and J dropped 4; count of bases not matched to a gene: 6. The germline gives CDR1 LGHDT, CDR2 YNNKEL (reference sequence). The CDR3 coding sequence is TGTGCCAGCAGCCAAAGTAGCGGGATATCCACCGGGGAGCTGTTTTTT. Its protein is CASSQSSGISTGELFF.

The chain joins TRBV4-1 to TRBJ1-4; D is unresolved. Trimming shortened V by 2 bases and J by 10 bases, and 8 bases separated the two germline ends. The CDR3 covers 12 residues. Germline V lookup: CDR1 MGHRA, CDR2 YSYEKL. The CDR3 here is CASSQMWGKLFF. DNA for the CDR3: TGCGCCAGCAGCCAAATGTGGGGAAAACTGTTTTTT.

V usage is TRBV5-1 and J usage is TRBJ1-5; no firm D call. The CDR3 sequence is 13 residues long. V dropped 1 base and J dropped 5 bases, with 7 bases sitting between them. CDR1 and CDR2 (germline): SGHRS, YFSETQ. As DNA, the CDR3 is TGCGCCAGCAGCTTGAACGGGGATCAGCCCCAGCATTTT. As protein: CASSLNGDQPQHF.

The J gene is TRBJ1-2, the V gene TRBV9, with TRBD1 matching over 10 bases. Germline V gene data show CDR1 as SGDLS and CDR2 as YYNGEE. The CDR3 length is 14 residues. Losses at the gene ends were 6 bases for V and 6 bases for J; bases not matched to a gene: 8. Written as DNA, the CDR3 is TGTGCCAGCACCTTTGGACAGGGGGTTGATGGCTACACCTTC. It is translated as CASTFGQGVDGYTF.

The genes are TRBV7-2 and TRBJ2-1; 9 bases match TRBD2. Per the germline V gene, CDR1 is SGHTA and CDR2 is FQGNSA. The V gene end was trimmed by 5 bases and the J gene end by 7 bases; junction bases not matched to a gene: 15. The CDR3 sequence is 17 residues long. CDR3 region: CASSTPWGLAGKNEQFF. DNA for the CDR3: TGTGCCAGCAGCACCCCCTGGGGGCTAGCGGGAAAGAATGAGCAGTTCTTC.

This chain's CDR3 is CASSAAGNTGELFF. The CDR3 coding sequence is TGTGCCAGCAGTGCGGCGGGGAACACCGGGGAGCTGTTTTTT. This chain connects TRBV7-9 to TRBJ2-2; D possibly corresponds to TRBD2 (5 bases). CDR3 length equals 14 residues. Trimming took off 6 bases at V and 1 base at J, with 9 bases between the two ends. The V gene's germline CDR1 is SEHNR and CDR2 FQNEAQ (reference sequence).

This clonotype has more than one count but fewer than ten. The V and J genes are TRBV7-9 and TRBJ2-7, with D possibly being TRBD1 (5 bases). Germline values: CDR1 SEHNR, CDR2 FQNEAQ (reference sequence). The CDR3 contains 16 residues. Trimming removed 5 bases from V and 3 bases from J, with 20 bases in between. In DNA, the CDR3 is TGTGCCAGCAGCCAGATGGTGGGGCCTCGGGTCTACGAGCAGTACTTC. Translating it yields CASSQMVGPRVYEQYF.

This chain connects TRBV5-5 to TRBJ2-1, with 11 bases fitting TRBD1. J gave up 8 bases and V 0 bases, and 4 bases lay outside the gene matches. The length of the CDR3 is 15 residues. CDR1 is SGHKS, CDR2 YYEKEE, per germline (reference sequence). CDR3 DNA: TGTGCCAGCAGCTTGGCCGGGACAGGGGGTCATGAGCAGTTCTTC. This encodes CASSLAGTGGHEQFF.

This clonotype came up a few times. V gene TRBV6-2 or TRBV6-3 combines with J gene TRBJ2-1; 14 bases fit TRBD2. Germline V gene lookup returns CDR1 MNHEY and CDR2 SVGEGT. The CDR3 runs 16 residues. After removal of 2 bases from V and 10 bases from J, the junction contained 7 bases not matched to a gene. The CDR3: CASSYPTSGRAREQFF. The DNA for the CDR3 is TGTGCCAGCAGTTACCCGACTAGCGGGAGGGCGCGGGAGCAGTTCTTC.

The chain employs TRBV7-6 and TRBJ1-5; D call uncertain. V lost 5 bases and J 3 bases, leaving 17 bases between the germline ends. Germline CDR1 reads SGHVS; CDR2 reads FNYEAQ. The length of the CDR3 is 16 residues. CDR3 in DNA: TGTGCCAGCAGCCCCGGGCCGGGGAGGGACAATCAGCCCCAGCATTTT. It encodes CASSPGPGRDNQPQHF.

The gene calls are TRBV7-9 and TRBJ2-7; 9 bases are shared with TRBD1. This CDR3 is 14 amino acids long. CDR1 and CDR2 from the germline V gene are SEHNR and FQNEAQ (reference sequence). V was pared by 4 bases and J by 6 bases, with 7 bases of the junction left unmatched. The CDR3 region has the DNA TGTGCCAGCAGCTCCACAGGGGGCAAGGGCGAGCAGTACTTC. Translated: CASSSTGGKGEQYF.

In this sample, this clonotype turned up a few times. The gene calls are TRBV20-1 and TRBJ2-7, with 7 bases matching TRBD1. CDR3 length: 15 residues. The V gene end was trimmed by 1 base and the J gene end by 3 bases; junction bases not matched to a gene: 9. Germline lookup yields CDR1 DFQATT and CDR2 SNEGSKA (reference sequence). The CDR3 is CSARVAGGPNYEQYF. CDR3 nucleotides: TGCAGTGCTAGAGTTGCAGGGGGACCCAACTACGAGCAGTACTTC.

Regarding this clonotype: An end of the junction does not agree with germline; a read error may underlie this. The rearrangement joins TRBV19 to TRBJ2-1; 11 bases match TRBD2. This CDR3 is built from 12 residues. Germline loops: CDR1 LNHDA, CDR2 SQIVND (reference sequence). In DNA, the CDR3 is TGTGCCAGTAGTCTACGGACTAGCGGGTTTATCTTC. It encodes CASSLRTSGFIF.

CDR3 sequence (DNA): TGTGCCAGCAGGGAAGGACTTCCCCCCGGGGAGCAGTACTTC. This codes for CASREGLPPGEQYF. This chain joins TRBV12-3 or TRBV12-4 and TRBJ2-7, with D possibly matching TRBD2 (5 bases). Trimming left V 6 bases short and J 7 bases short, with 19 bases between. The CDR3 is 14 residues long.

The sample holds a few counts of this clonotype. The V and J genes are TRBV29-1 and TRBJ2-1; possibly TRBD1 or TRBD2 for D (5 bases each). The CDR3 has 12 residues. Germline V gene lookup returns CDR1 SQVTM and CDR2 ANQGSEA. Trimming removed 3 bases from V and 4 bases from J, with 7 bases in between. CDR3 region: CSVERGYNEQFF. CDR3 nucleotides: TGCAGCGTTGAGAGGGGATACAATGAGCAGTTCTTC.

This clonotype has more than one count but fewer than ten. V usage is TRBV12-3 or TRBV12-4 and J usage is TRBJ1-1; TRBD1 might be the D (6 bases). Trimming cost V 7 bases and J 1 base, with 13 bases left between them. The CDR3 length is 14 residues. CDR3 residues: CASKQTGQNTEAFF. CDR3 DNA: TGTGCCAGCAAACAGACAGGTCAGAACACTGAAGCTTTCTTT.

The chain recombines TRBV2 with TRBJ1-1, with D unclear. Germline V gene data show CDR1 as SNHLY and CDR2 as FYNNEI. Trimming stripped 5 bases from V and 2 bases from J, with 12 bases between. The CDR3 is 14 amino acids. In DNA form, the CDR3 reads TGTGCCAGCAGTCCCTTGACTGTAAACACTGAAGCTTTCTTT. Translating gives CASSPLTVNTEAFF.

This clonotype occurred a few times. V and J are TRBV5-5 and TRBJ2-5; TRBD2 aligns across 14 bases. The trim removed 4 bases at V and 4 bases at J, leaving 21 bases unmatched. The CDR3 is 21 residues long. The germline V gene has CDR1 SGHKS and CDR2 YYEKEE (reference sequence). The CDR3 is CASSEGSGTSGSAPRGETQYF. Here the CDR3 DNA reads TGTGCCAGCAGCGAAGGCAGCGGGACTAGCGGGAGTGCCCCCCGGGGAGAGACCCAGTACTTC.

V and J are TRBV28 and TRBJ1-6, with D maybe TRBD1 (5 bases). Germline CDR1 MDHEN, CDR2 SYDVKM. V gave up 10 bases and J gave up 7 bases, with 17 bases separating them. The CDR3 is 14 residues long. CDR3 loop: CATTTVLGNSPLHF. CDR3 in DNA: TGTGCCACCACGACAGTATTGGGGAATTCACCCCTCCACTTT.